This is a list of T cell receptor beta chains from one sample in a study of CD8 T cells in ankylosing spondylitis. Each CDR3 protein is one row after TCRdb ran MiXCR on the 5' RACE reads. The sample has about 39,000 distinct CDR3 sequences; about 4% are singletons. Source material: blood, either unsorted or a sorted T cell fraction (not recorded which). These receptors were collected from a female donor with ankylosing spondylitis or in good health (not recorded which). The CDR3 runs from the conserved cysteine through the conserved F or W. The order of the fields is J gene, D gene, clone size, V gene, CDR3 DNA, CDR3 protein. The D gene is left open where the match is weak. Not every row has a clone size; where given, it reads once, few, many or a size class.

TRBJ2-7 - medium-sized TRBV9 TGTGCCAGCAGCGTAGAACTGGACGATAACGAGCAGTACTTC CASSVELDDNEQYF
TRBJ2-3 TRBD2 many TRBV9 TGTGCCAGCAGCGTAGACACTAGCGGGGGGATGCTAGATACGCAGTATTTT CASSVDTSGGMLDTQYF
TRBJ1-1 - many TRBV9 TGTGCCAGCAGCGTGGGGGGGCACTTGGTCCCTGAAGCTTTCTTT CASSVGGHLVPEAFF
TRBJ2-3 - many TRBV9 TGTGCCAGCAGCGTAGATTCAGCCGTGGATACGCAGTATTTT CASSVDSAVDTQYF
TRBJ2-3 TRBD2 many TRBV9 TGTGCCAGCAGCGTAGCCCCCCGGAGCGGGGGGGCCGTTACGCAGTATTTT CASSVAPRSGGAVTQYF
TRBJ2-2 - many TRBV9 TGTGCCAGCAGCGTAGGGGCAGGGACGCACACCGGGGAGCTGTTTTTT CASSVGAGTHTGELFF
TRBJ1-3 - many TRBV9 TGTGCCAGCAGCGTAAGGGACGACGACTCTGGAAACACCATATATTTT CASSVRDDDSGNTIYF
TRBJ2-7 - many TRBV9 TGTGCCAGCAGCCGTGAGGGTTCCTACGAGCAGTACTTC CASSREGSYEQYF
TRBJ1-3 - many TRBV9 TGTGCCAGCAGCGTAGACGGACGAAACACCATATATTTT CASSVDGRNTIYF
TRBJ2-7 - many TRBV9 TGTGCCAGCAGCGTATTCGATCAGGGCCCCTACGAGCAGTACTTC CASSVFDQGPYEQYF
TRBJ1-2 - many TRBV9 TGTGCCAGCAGCGCCCGGGACGGGGATTTTGGCTACACCTTC CASSARDGDFGYTF
TRBJ2-2 TRBD2 many TRBV9 TGTGCCAGCAGCCCGCGGGGGGTGTGGAACGGGGAGCTGTTTTTT CASSPRGVWNGELFF
TRBJ2-5 - many TRBV9 TGTGCCAGCAGCGTAGGACTACACGGCGAGACCCAGTACTTC CASSVGLHGETQYF
TRBJ2-2 - many TRBV9 TGTGCCAGCAGCCACCCCGGGGAGCTGTTTTTT CASSHPGELFF
TRBJ1-2 - many TRBV9 TGTGCCAGCAGCGTAGATGCCCCCCGGGCCCCGGATGGCTACACCTTC CASSVDAPRAPDGYTF
TRBJ1-2 TRBD1 many TRBV9 TGTGCCAGCAGCGCAGGGGGCAGCCTCCCCTATGGCTACACCTTC CASSAGGSLPYGYTF
TRBJ2-5 - - TRBV9 TGTGCCAGCAGCGCGACAGGGACTAACCGAGAGACCCAGTACTTC CASSATGTNRETQYF
TRBJ2-2 TRBD1 many TRBV9 TGTGCCAGCAGCCTCAGGGGGCAGAACACCGGGGAGCTGTTTTTT CASSLRGQNTGELFF
TRBJ1-6 TRBD1 many TRBV9 TGTGCCAGCAGCCCAGGCAGGACAGGGGGTTCACCCCTCCACTTT CASSPGRTGGSPLHF
TRBJ2-1 - few TRBV9 TGTGCCAGCAGCGTAGCCCCTGGGCCTCTAGGGAGCTCCTACAATGAGCAGTTCTTC CASSVAPGPLGSSYNEQFF
TRBJ2-4 TRBD1 many TRBV9 TGTGCCAGCAGCGTAGGGGACAGCGTAAACATTCAGTACTTC CASSVGDSVNIQYF
TRBJ2-3 - many TRBV9 TGTGCCAGCAGCACCTCCCGGGGGTTCACAGATACGCAGTATTTT CASSTSRGFTDTQYF
TRBJ2-2 TRBD1 many TRBV9 TGTGCCAGCAGCAACGTACAGGGGGGAACTGTTACCGGGGAGCTGTTTTTT CASSNVQGGTVTGELFF
TRBJ1-2 - many TRBV9 TGTGCCAGCAGCGTAGGGCAGGGACCTAACTATGGCTACACCTTC CASSVGQGPNYGYTF
TRBJ2-1 - many TRBV9 TGTGCCAGCAGCGTAGAAGCCGTTAGGATCACTGAGCAGTTCTTC CASSVEAVRITEQFF
TRBJ1-1 TRBD1 many TRBV9 TGTGCCAGCAGCTCGGGACAGACTGAAGCTTTCTTT CASSSGQTEAFF
TRBJ2-1 - few TRBV20-1 TGCAGTGCCGGCCTCGTGGCGAGATACAATGAGCAGTTCTTC CSAGLVARYNEQFF
TRBJ1-1 - medium-sized TRBV9 TGTGCCAGCAGCGTAGCGGTGAACACTGAAGCTTTCTTT CASSVAVNTEAFF
TRBJ2-1 - many TRBV9 TGTGCCAGCACCCCTCTCGGGGGTGACAATGAGCAGTTCTTC CASTPLGGDNEQFF
TRBJ2-7 - many TRBV9 TGTGCCAGCAGCGTAGCTTGGGGTTCCTACGAGCAGTACTTC CASSVAWGSYEQYF
TRBJ1-2 TRBD1 many TRBV9 TGTGCCAGCAGCGTAGAAGGGGGCGACTATGGCTACACCTTC CASSVEGGDYGYTF
TRBJ2-7 TRBD1 few TRBV9 TGTGCCAGCAGCTTTCGGACAGGGGACTACGAGCAGTACTTC CASSFRTGDYEQYF
TRBJ1-4 TRBD1 many TRBV9 TGTGCCAGCAGCCCGGGACAGGGACCTGAAAAACTGTTTTTT CASSPGQGPEKLFF
TRBJ1-6 - many TRBV9 TGTGCCAGCAGCGTTGGGGGTGGTGGTGTCAATTCACCCCTCCACTTT CASSVGGGGVNSPLHF
TRBJ1-1 - many TRBV9 TGTGCCAGCAGCGTGGGGCTGCTCATGAACACTGAAGCTTTCTTT CASSVGLLMNTEAFF
TRBJ2-1 TRBD2 many TRBV9 TGTGCCAGCCAACGGACTAGCGGGGTCAATGAGCAGTTCTTC CASQRTSGVNEQFF
TRBJ2-1 TRBD2 many TRBV9 TGTGCCAGCAGCGTAGGGGGACTAGCTGGCCATGAGCAGTTCTTC CASSVGGLAGHEQFF
TRBJ1-2 - few TRBV9 TGTGCCAGCAGCGTAAAGGCCAGGGGAAACTATGGCTACACCTTC CASSVKARGNYGYTF
TRBJ2-5 - few TRBV21-1 TGTGCCAGCAGCAAAACTCGGGGGGGAGGCCAAGAGACCCAGTACTTC CASSKTRGGGQETQYF
TRBJ2-2 TRBD2 few TRBV9 TGTGCCAGCAGCGTAGGGCTAGCGGGGGGGCCAACCGGGGAGCTGTTTTTT CASSVGLAGGPTGELFF
TRBJ1-1 TRBD1 many TRBV9 TGTGCCAGCAGCCCCCGGACAGGCGTGGACACTGAAGCTTTCTTT CASSPRTGVDTEAFF
TRBJ2-5 TRBD1 many TRBV9 TGTGCCAGCAGCGACCCAGCAGGGGGAAAAGAGACCCAGTACTTC CASSDPAGGKETQYF
TRBJ2-1 TRBD2 many TRBV9 TGTGCCAGCAGCGTAGACGGCGGGGGGGCATATGAGCAGTTCTTC CASSVDGGGAYEQFF
TRBJ2-2 - many TRBV9 TGTGCCAGCAGCGTAGAAGGAGGTGGGGAGCTGTTTTTT CASSVEGGGELFF
TRBJ1-6 - few TRBV9 TGTGCCAGCAGCGTAGACGCCACGCGGAATTCACCCCTCCACTTT CASSVDATRNSPLHF
TRBJ2-1 - many TRBV9 TGTGCCAGCAGCATATCACCCAGTTGGGATAGAAACAATGAGCAGTTCTTC CASSISPSWDRNNEQFF
TRBJ2-2 - many TRBV9 TGTGCCAGCAGCGCCACGGTGGCCGGGGAGCTGTTTTTT CASSATVAGELFF
TRBJ1-2 - many TRBV9 TGTGCCAGCAGCGCAGACAGTTTAGAGGACTATGGCTACACCTTC CASSADSLEDYGYTF
TRBJ2-2 - many TRBV9 TGTGCCAGCAGCTCCCGAGGGACCCAGGAGCTGTTTTTT CASSSRGTQELFF